Below are 32 T cell receptor beta chains sequenced from a single sample in a study of shared clonotypes between healthy human individuals. Clones were sequenced by immunoSEQ multiplex PCR, and TCRdb holds only the in-frame ones, with some missing. The sample contains about 2 million clones, just under 95% of which appear only once. Naive CD8 isolation took CD45RO-negative cells positively selected for CCR7 and excluded terminally differentiated effector memory CD45RA+ cells. Sequenced sample: naive CD8+ T cells sorted from blood. The receptors stem from a man aged 18-30 years in good health.

The DNA for the CDR3 is TGTGCCAGCAGTTATTATACCGGGACAGGCTACGAGCAGTACTTC. Amino acid sequence: CASSYYTGTGYEQYF. This rearrangement joins TRBV6-5 to TRBJ2-7; 8 nucleotides agree with TRBD1. V gave up 3 bases and J gave up 3 bases; unmatched junction bases: 7. CDR1 and CDR2 from the germline V gene are MNHEY and SVGAGI. This CDR3 region has 15 residues.

This clone has a single count. This chain joins TRBV27 and TRBJ1-1, with 7 bases matching TRBD1. Trimming cost V 5 bases and J 10 bases; bases outside gene matches: 16. The CDR3 extends over 15 amino acids. The V gene's germline CDR1 is MNHEY and CDR2 SMNVEV (reference sequence). CDR3 bases: TGTGCCAGCAGTCCGACCATCGGGACAGTTAACGCAGCTTTCTTT. It is translated as CASSPTIGTVNAAFF.

The chain carries TRBV27 and TRBJ1-2, with D possibly being TRBD1 (5 bases). Trimming left V 0 bases short and J 14 bases short, with 19 bases between. This CDR3 region has 14 residues. Germline loops: CDR1 MNHEY, CDR2 SMNVEV (reference sequence). The DNA for the CDR3 is TGTGCCAGCAGTTTATCCCGTCCCGAGGCAGGGTGTACCTTC. As protein: CASSLSRPEAGCTF.

The rearrangement uses TRBV12-5 and TRBJ2-2, with 7 bases lining up with TRBD2. Germline loops: CDR1 LGHNT, CDR2 FRNRAP. This CDR3 is built from 16 residues. The V gene end was trimmed by 7 bases and the J gene end by 4 bases; junction bases not matched to a gene: 12. CDR3 loop: CASANDELAPTGELFF. DNA of the CDR3: TGTGCTAGTGCCAACGATGAACTAGCGCCCACCGGGGAGCTGTTTTTT. The variable domain in full, completed from reference TRBV12-5 and TRBJ2-2, reads DARVTQTPRHKVTEMGQEVTMRCQPILGHNTVFWYRQTMMQGLELLAYFRNRAPLDDSGMPKDRFSAEMPDATLATLKIQPSEPRDSAVYFCASANDELAPTGELFFGEGSRLTVL.

The CDR3 reads CASGPLAAGEIQETQYF. DNA of the CDR3: TGTGCCAGCGGCCCCCTGGCAGCGGGAGAGATCCAAGAGACCCAGTACTTC. The V gene is TRBV13, the J gene TRBJ2-5, with 8 bases lining up with TRBD2. The ends lost 8 bases at V and 1 base at J; junction bases unmatched: 15. The CDR3 runs 17 residues. Germline lookup yields CDR1 PRHDT and CDR2 FYEKMQ (reference sequence).

The chain is built from TRBV2 and TRBJ2-5; 7 bases are shared with TRBD1. The V gene end was trimmed by 3 bases and the J gene end by 5 bases; junction bases not matched to a gene: 6. The germline gives CDR1 SNHLY, CDR2 FYNNEI. The CDR3 loop spans 14 amino acids. The CDR3 loop reads CASSEEGGWETQYF. For the CDR3, the DNA is TGTGCCAGCAGTGAGGAAGGGGGCTGGGAGACCCAGTACTTC.

As regards this clone: This CDR3 is also generated by other DNA sequences in the sample. The CDR3 bases are TGTGCCAGCAGCTTAGGGGAGTCCTACGAGCAGTACTTC. This translates into CASSLGESYEQYF. The chain is built from TRBV7-9 and TRBJ2-7; perhaps TRBD2 as D (5 bases). Per germline, CDR1 SEHNR and CDR2 FQNEAQ (reference sequence). Trimming left V 1 base short and J 1 base short, with 5 bases between. The CDR3 runs to 13 residues.

The rearrangement links TRBV25-1 to TRBJ2-5; no reliable D call. Germline V gives CDR1 MGHDK, CDR2 SYGVNS. The V and J ends lost 10 bases and 2 bases respectively, with 14 bases between them. This CDR3 is built from 13 residues. This CDR3 is CATRPEWQETQYF. CDR3 DNA: TGTGCCACCAGACCCGAGTGGCAAGAGACCCAGTACTTC.

The rearrangement links TRBV13 to TRBJ2-5; the D gene is possibly TRBD1 (7 bases). Germline V gene sequence: CDR1 PRHDT, CDR2 FYEKMQ (reference sequence). V lost 4 bases, J lost 1 base, and 10 bases lay in between. The CDR3 spans 14 residues. In nucleotides, the CDR3 is TGTGCCAGCAGCTCCAGGGGGGCCCAAGAGACCCAGTACTTC. Protein: CASSSRGAQETQYF.

The V and J genes are TRBV7-8 and TRBJ2-1; TRBD1 is a possible D gene (7 bases). V was pared by 5 bases and J by 2 bases, with 13 bases between. CDR1 is SGHVS and CDR2 is FQNEAQ in the germline V gene. CDR3 length: 15 residues. CDR3: CASSQGGPPYNEQFF. The CDR3 DNA reads as TGTGCCAGCAGCCAGGGGGGCCCCCCCTACAATGAGCAGTTCTTC.

The J gene is TRBJ1-2, the V gene TRBV4-3, with TRBD1 as a possible D gene (6 bases). The V end was cut by 3 bases, the J end by 6 bases, with 8 bases between. CDR3 length: 12 amino acids. Germline CDR1 reads LGHNA; CDR2 reads YSLEER. CDR3: CASSQAGDGYTF. The CDR3 DNA follows: TGCGCCAGCAGCCAGGCAGGGGATGGCTACACCTTC.

The chain recombines TRBV11-2 with TRBJ1-1; 7 positions agree with TRBD1. The CDR3 runs 16 residues. Germline CDR1 SGHAT, CDR2 FQNNGV. V gave up 0 bases and J gave up 5 bases; unmatched junction bases: 9. CDR3 in DNA: TGTGCCAGCAGCTTAGAGACAGGGTCCTGGGTGACTGAAGCTTTCTTT. This sequence encodes CASSLETGSWVTEAFF.

The chain joins TRBV5-5 to TRBJ1-6; 10 bases align to TRBD1. Germline trimming cut 2 bases from V and 7 bases from J; bases unmatched to any gene: 6. This CDR3 has 16 residues. Germline V gene lookup returns CDR1 SGHKS and CDR2 YYEKEE (reference sequence). CDR3 DNA: TGTGCCAGCAGCTTCGGGACAGGGGAATGGAATTCACCCCTCCACTTT. This translates into CASSFGTGEWNSPLHF. Full variable domain (remainder filled in from reference TRBV5-5 and TRBJ1-6): DAGVTQSPTHLIKTRGQQVTLRCSPISGHKSVSWYQQVLGQGPQFIFQYYEKEERGRGNFPDRFSARQFPNYSSELNVNALLLGDSALYLCASSFGTGEWNSPLHFGNGTRLTVT.

CDR3 amino acids: CASSDLRNTEAFF. CDR3 in DNA: TGCGCCAGCAGTGATCTAAGGAATACTGAAGCTTTCTTT. This chain joins TRBV10-2 and TRBJ1-1; no clear D. Per germline, CDR1 WSHSY and CDR2 SAAADI. This CDR3 has 13 amino acids. V was clipped by 3 bases and J by 5 bases, with 10 bases between them.

The chain carries TRBV6-1 and TRBJ2-1; D may correspond to TRBD1 or TRBD2 (6 bases each). The CDR3 totals 15 residues. The germline CDR1 and CDR2 sequences are MNHNS and SASEGT. V was clipped by 0 bases and J by 10 bases, with 16 bases between them. The CDR3 nucleotides are TGTGCCAGCAGTGAAGCGCTTCGTAGAGGGGGGGAGCAGTTCTTC. This translates into CASSEALRRGGEQFF.

The chain has TRBV4-1 and TRBJ2-7; the D gene is possibly TRBD2 (5 bases). V was trimmed by 5 bases and J by 0 bases, leaving 11 bases between them. This CDR3 spans 14 amino acids. The V gene's germline CDR1 is MGHRA and CDR2 YSYEKL. CDR3 bases: TGCGCCAGCAGCTGGGCGGGCGGCTCCTACGAGCAGTACTTC. Its translation: CASSWAGGSYEQYF.

The V and J genes are TRBV27 and TRBJ2-7; D perhaps matches TRBD1 (7 bases). The CDR3 is made up of 16 amino acids. The germline gives CDR1 MNHEY, CDR2 SMNVEV (reference sequence). V lost 5 bases, J lost 6 bases, and 23 bases lay in between. As DNA, the CDR3 is TGTGCCAGCAGTCCCACGGGGAGGAGGGGGCTTGTCGAGCAGTACTTC. This gives the protein CASSPTGRRGLVEQYF.

The rearrangement joins TRBV4-1 to TRBJ2-7; 7 bases map to TRBD1. This CDR3 region has 17 residues. V shed 3 bases and J 1 base; nucleotides not matched to a gene: 12. Germline V gene sequence: CDR1 MGHRA, CDR2 YSYEKL. CDR3 loop: CASSQLWETGQSYEQYF. The CDR3 bases are TGCGCCAGCAGCCAGCTATGGGAGACAGGGCAATCCTACGAGCAGTACTTC.

V gene TRBV27 combines with J gene TRBJ2-1; possibly TRBD2 for D (6 bases). The CDR3 is made up of 17 amino acids. Per the germline V gene, CDR1 is MNHEY and CDR2 is SMNVEV (reference sequence). The V end was cut by 2 bases, the J end by 3 bases, with 17 bases between. CDR3 DNA sequence: TGTGCCAGCAGTTTACTCGGAGGGCTACTCTTCTACAATGAGCAGTTCTTC. Its protein is CASSLLGGLLFYNEQFF.

The chain couples TRBV27 to TRBJ2-7; tentatively, D is TRBD1 or TRBD2 (6 bases each). This CDR3 spans 14 amino acids. Germline V gene sequence: CDR1 MNHEY, CDR2 SMNVEV (reference sequence). V was clipped by 5 bases and J by 2 bases, with 13 bases between them. The CDR3 reads CASSKGGSAYEQYF. DNA of the CDR3: TGTGCCAGCAGTAAGGGGGGTTCAGCCTACGAGCAGTACTTC.

The chain links TRBV13 to TRBJ2-3, with 10 bases aligning to TRBD2. V was clipped by 3 bases and J by 6 bases; unmatched bases: 6. In germline, CDR1 is PRHDT, CDR2 FYEKMQ (reference sequence). The CDR3 is made up of 15 amino acids. CDR3 sequence: CASSFSSGRADTQYF. For the CDR3, the DNA is TGTGCCAGCAGCTTTTCGAGCGGGAGGGCGGATACGCAGTATTTT.

Concerning this clone itself: In the same sample, other DNA sequences code for this CDR3. V usage is TRBV27 and J usage is TRBJ2-5; the match to TRBD1 covers 7 bases. The germline CDR1 and CDR2 sequences are MNHEY and SMNVEV (reference sequence). V gave up 5 bases and J gave up 2 bases; unmatched junction bases: 5. The CDR3 is 14 amino acids. The CDR3 loop reads CASSPSRGQETQYF. CDR3 nucleotide sequence: TGTGCCAGCAGTCCTAGCAGGGGGCAAGAGACCCAGTACTTC.

The rearrangement links TRBV7-2 to TRBJ2-3, with TRBD2 identical over 10 bases. V was clipped by 2 bases and J by 5 bases; unmatched bases: 13. The CDR3 is made up of 18 amino acids. Germline CDR1 and CDR2: SGHTA and FQGNSA. Here the CDR3 reads CASSLIPPGLALVDTQYF. The CDR3 DNA reads as TGTGCCAGCAGCTTAATCCCCCCGGGACTAGCGTTGGTAGATACGCAGTATTTT. The complete variable domain, with remaining parts taken from reference TRBV7-2 and TRBJ2-3, reads GAGVSQSPSNKVTEKGKDVELRCDPISGHTALYWYRQSLGQGLEFLIYFQGNSAPDKSGLPSDRFSAERTGGSVSTLTIQRTQQEDSAVYLCASSLIPPGLALVDTQYFGPGTRLTVL.

The chain employs TRBV29-1 and TRBJ2-5; no firm D call. Germline V lookup: CDR1 SQVTM, CDR2 ANQGSEA. The CDR3 has 12 amino acids. Trimming left V 5 bases short and J 5 bases short, with 12 bases between. The DNA of the CDR3 is TGCAGCGTTCCCGGGTGGGCGGAGACCCAGTACTTC. Residues: CSVPGWAETQYF.

The V gene is TRBV2, the J gene TRBJ2-3, with 10 bases lining up with TRBD2. Germline assignment: CDR1 SNHLY and CDR2 FYNNEI. J was trimmed by 2 bases and V by 2 bases; bases with no gene match: 7. This CDR3 contains 17 residues. DNA for the CDR3: TGTGCCAGCAGTGAAATAGTTGGACTAGCGGACACAGATACGCAGTATTTT. The encoded protein is CASSEIVGLADTDTQYF.

This chain connects TRBV5-6 to TRBJ2-7, with D unclear. Germline values: CDR1 SGHDT, CDR2 YYEEEE. The CDR3 covers 13 residues. V was pared by 5 bases and J by 6 bases, with 15 bases between. The CDR3 DNA reads TGTGCCAGCAGTTGGGATACCCTACGCGAGCAGTACTTC. It codes for CASSWDTLREQYF.

The chain has TRBV9 and TRBJ2-3; a possible D gene is TRBD2 (6 bases). V was trimmed by 2 bases and J by 4 bases, leaving 11 bases between them. This CDR3 region has 14 residues. Germline lookup yields CDR1 SGDLS and CDR2 YYNGEE. CDR3 loop: CASSVTSFADTQYF. The CDR3 nucleotides are TGTGCCAGCAGCGTGACTAGTTTCGCAGATACGCAGTATTTT.

The gene calls are TRBV19 and TRBJ1-2, with unresolved D. The V end was cut by 3 bases, the J end by 4 bases, with 9 bases between. The CDR3 is 13 residues long. Germline CDR1 is LNHDA and CDR2 is SQIVND (reference sequence). The CDR3 nucleotides read TGTGCCAGTAGTATGACGGGAACCTATGGCTACACCTTC. Encoded protein: CASSMTGTYGYTF.

The V call is TRBV7-2, the J call TRBJ2-3; tentative D call: TRBD1 (7 bases). V was trimmed by 3 bases and J by 2 bases, leaving 15 bases between them. This CDR3 contains 16 residues. Germline V gene data show CDR1 as SGHTA and CDR2 as FQGNSA. The CDR3 DNA follows: TGTGCCAGCAGCTTCCGCGGGACAGCATTCACAGATACGCAGTATTTT. Its protein is CASSFRGTAFTDTQYF.

The rearrangement joins TRBV6-6 to TRBJ2-7; D might be TRBD2 (5 bases). Germline V lookup: CDR1 MNHNY, CDR2 SVGAGI (reference sequence). V lost 2 bases and J lost 2, with 16 bases in between. The CDR3 has 16 amino acids. The CDR3: CASSYSQLLVAYEQYF. The CDR3 DNA reads TGTGCCAGCAGTTACAGCCAGCTACTAGTTGCCTACGAGCAGTACTTC.

The chain carries TRBV27 and TRBJ1-1; D might be TRBD1 (5 bases). V was pared by 9 bases and J by 1 base, with 15 bases between. CDR1 is MNHEY, CDR2 SMNVEV, per germline (reference sequence). The CDR3 sequence is 14 residues long. The CDR3 nucleotides read TGTGCCAGTACAAAGCTCGACAGGAACACTGAAGCTTTCTTT. As protein: CASTKLDRNTEAFF.

The chain employs TRBV4-1 and TRBJ1-3; D not resolved. The CDR3 has 17 amino acids. CDR1 is MGHRA and CDR2 is YSYEKL in the germline V gene. The V and J ends lost 3 bases and 0 bases respectively, with 15 bases between them. The CDR3 spells CASSHFPPGSSGNTIYF. In DNA, the CDR3 is TGCGCCAGCAGCCATTTTCCCCCCGGGAGCTCTGGAAACACCATATATTTT.